A single sample gave rise to the 27 T cell receptor beta chains below, sequenced in a study of T cell changes during pregnancy in multiple sclerosis (dated by TCRdb to about 2019). The library was prepared using the immunoSEQ multiplex PCR assay. Here the immuneACCESS table is served through TCRdb, limited to in-frame sequences with V and J called. Missing clones are a known gap in these copies; in checked studies unresolved V genes cover under half, and the rest lacks a known reason. Across this sample there are about 20,000 clones, with 80% to 90% seen only once. In total, the top ten clones hold less than 15% of the sample. This specimen consisted of CD8+ T cells from peripheral blood mononuclear cells, obtained in the third trimester of pregnancy. These receptors were taken from a female donor in good health, enrolled as a control in a pregnancy study.

This clone was recorded only once. CDR3 sequence: CASSEATGISNEQYF. The CDR3 nucleotides are TGTGCCAGCAGTGAAGCGACCGGGATCAGCAACGAGCAGTACTTC. The V and J genes are TRBV2 and TRBJ2-7; tentatively, D is TRBD2 (5 bases). Per germline, CDR1 SNHLY and CDR2 FYNNEI. The length of the CDR3 is 15 residues. Trimming took off 0 bases at V and 5 bases at J, with 14 bases between the two ends.

The chain couples TRBV7-9 to TRBJ2-7, with 9 bases fitting TRBD1. Germline trimming cut 2 bases from V and 5 bases from J; bases unmatched to any gene: 13. The CDR3 is 17 amino acids. Germline V lookup: CDR1 SEHNR, CDR2 FQNEAQ (reference sequence). The CDR3, as DNA: TGTGCCAGCAGCTTACTTCGGGGACAGGGACCAAGCAACGAGCAGTACTTC. Its translation: CASSLLRGQGPSNEQYF.

The CDR3 DNA reads as TGTGCCAGCAGTTTGAGCGGGGGTAGATCCTACGAGCAGTACTTC. It specifies CASSLSGGRSYEQYF. The J gene is TRBJ2-5, the V gene TRBV6-5; 8 bases line up with TRBD2. The J call may not be correct, given that the DNA end is closer to TRBJ2-7. Looked up from germline, CDR1 is MNHEY and CDR2 is SVGAGI. This CDR3 contains 15 residues.

J is TRBJ1-1 and V is TRBV7-2, with D unclear. Germline assignment: CDR1 SGHTA and CDR2 FQGNSA. The CDR3 has 17 amino acids. With 1 base removed from V and 1 base from J, the gap between germline ends came to 16 bases. CDR3 protein: CASSLGQRDSWNTEAFF. The CDR3 DNA reads as TGTGCCAGCAGCTTAGGTCAGCGCGACTCCTGGAACACTGAAGCTTTCTTT.

The chain employs TRBV7-6 and TRBJ1-1; weak D call: TRBD1 (6 bases). The germline gives CDR1 SGHVS, CDR2 FNYEAQ. CDR3 length equals 14 residues. Trimming removed 3 bases from V and 5 bases from J, with 13 bases in between. CDR3 in DNA: TGTGCCAGCAGCTTTTTCCAGGGGAATACTGAAGCTTTCTTT. Translation gives CASSFFQGNTEAFF.

The V call is TRBV11-1, the J call TRBJ2-7; 10 bases line up with TRBD2. Germline CDR1 reads SGHAT; CDR2 reads FQDESV (reference sequence). CDR3 length: 17 residues. V trimming: 0 bases; J trimming: 1 base; junction bases outside the gene matches: 6. DNA for the CDR3: TGTGCCAGCAGCTTAGCAGTAGCGGGAGGTTGGTCCTACGAGCAGTACTTC. Its translation: CASSLAVAGGWSYEQYF.

The J gene is TRBJ2-1, the V gene TRBV7-3, with 8 bases aligning to TRBD2. Germline assignment: CDR1 SGHTA and CDR2 FQGTGA. This CDR3 is built from 18 residues. The trim removed 5 bases at V and 4 bases at J, leaving 16 bases unmatched. CDR3 bases: TGTGCCAGCAGCCCCTGGCCCCCTAAGGAGCGGGGGTACAATGAGCAGTTCTTC. Its protein product is CASSPWPPKERGYNEQFF.

The chain employs TRBV6-4 and TRBJ2-1; 8 bases match TRBD2. The germline V gene encodes CDR1 MRHNA and CDR2 SNTAGT. The CDR3 totals 14 residues. After removal of 3 bases from V and 6 bases from J, the junction contained 4 bases not matched to a gene. This CDR3 is CASSEAGESNEQFF. The CDR3 DNA is TGTGCCAGCAGTGAAGCGGGAGAGTCCAATGAGCAGTTCTTC.

This chain joins TRBV7-2 and TRBJ2-3; 10 nucleotides line up with TRBD2. CDR1 is SGHTA, CDR2 FQGNSA, per germline. Trimming removed 5 bases from V and 2 bases from J; junction bases left unmatched: 7. The CDR3 runs 16 residues. CDR3 coding DNA: TGTGCCAGCAGCCAACATAGCGGGGGGTCCACAGATACGCAGTATTTT. Translation: CASSQHSGGSTDTQYF.

There are a few counts of this clone. The rearrangement links TRBV10-1 to TRBJ1-6; D remains unclear. This CDR3 contains 13 residues. Germline CDR1 is WNHNN and CDR2 is SYGVQD (reference sequence). V lost 0 bases, J lost 13 bases, and 10 bases lay in between. CDR3 sequence: CASSESRGSPLHF. The CDR3 DNA follows: TGCGCCAGCAGTGAGTCGCGAGGGAGTCCCCTCCACTTT.

The gene calls are TRBV9 and TRBJ2-3; 10 nucleotides agree with TRBD2. V lost 3 bases to trimming and J lost 6 bases; unmatched junction nucleotides: 13. The germline V gene has CDR1 SGDLS and CDR2 YYNGEE. The CDR3 totals 17 residues. For the CDR3, the DNA is TGTGCCAGCAGCGGAGGGGAGCGGGGGGGCCTCTACGATACGCAGTATTTT. This gives the protein CASSGGERGGLYDTQYF.

The rearrangement uses TRBV19 and TRBJ2-5; 9 bases line up with TRBD2. CDR1 and CDR2 from the germline V gene are LNHDA and SQIVND (reference sequence). Trimming at V came to 6 bases and at J to 2 bases, leaving 7 bases not matched to a gene. The CDR3 has 15 amino acids. CDR3 in amino acids: CASSPTSGPQETQYF. The CDR3, as DNA: TGTGCCAGTAGCCCGACTAGCGGACCTCAAGAGACCCAGTACTTC.

This chain links TRBV27 with TRBJ2-2; tentatively, D is TRBD2 (6 bases). The CDR3 covers 14 residues. Looked up from germline, CDR1 is MNHEY and CDR2 is SMNVEV (reference sequence). V lost 2 bases and J 7 bases, leaving 11 bases between the germline ends. The chain's CDR3 is CASSLPWGVGELFF. Here the CDR3 DNA reads TGTGCCAGCAGTTTACCCTGGGGGGTCGGGGAGCTGTTTTTT.

In this sample, this clone turned up once. The V gene is TRBV30, the J gene TRBJ2-7; a possible D gene is TRBD2 (6 bases). This CDR3 has 14 residues. Germline V CDR1 and CDR2: GTSNPN, SVGIG (reference sequence). Trimming pared 4 bases from V and 6 bases from J, leaving 19 bases between. CDR3 loop: CAWTRTGVEGEQYF. The CDR3 DNA reads as TGTGCCTGGACACGGACGGGAGTGGAAGGCGAGCAGTACTTC.

The V call is TRBV15, the J call TRBJ2-1, with TRBD2 identical over 14 bases. The CDR3 loop spans 17 amino acids. The germline gives CDR1 LNHNV, CDR2 YYDKDF (reference sequence). V lost 5 bases, J lost 4 bases, and 7 bases stayed unmatched. The CDR3, as DNA: TGTGCCACCAGCGGAAGACTAGCGGGGGGGTTATACAATGAGCAGTTCTTC. It codes for CATSGRLAGGLYNEQFF.

The gene calls are TRBV13 and TRBJ2-5, with 7 bases identical to TRBD1. V dropped 1 base and J dropped 2; count of bases not matched to a gene: 1. Germline CDR1 PRHDT, CDR2 FYEKMQ (reference sequence). The CDR3 runs to 14 residues. The CDR3 sequence: CASSLEGAQETQYF. CDR3 DNA: TGTGCCAGCAGCTTAGAGGGGGCACAAGAGACCCAGTACTTC.

The V gene is TRBV11-2, the J gene TRBJ2-7; weak D call: TRBD2 (7 bases). The V end was cut by 1 base, the J end by 5 bases, with 15 bases between. CDR3 length equals 15 residues. Looked up from germline, CDR1 is SGHAT and CDR2 is FQNNGV. The CDR3 is CASSLAGGAYHEQYF. The CDR3 coding sequence is TGTGCCAGCAGCTTAGCTGGGGGGGCTTACCACGAGCAGTACTTC.

The gene calls are TRBV19 and TRBJ1-5; D unclear. There are 17 residues in the CDR3. Deletions cut 4 bases from V and 2 bases from J, with 18 bases between. In germline, CDR1 is LNHDA, CDR2 SQIVND (reference sequence). CDR3 sequence reads: CASSTLNGVAGNQPQHF. The CDR3 nucleotides are TGTGCCAGTAGTACTCTGAACGGAGTGGCGGGCAATCAGCCCCAGCATTTT. The whole variable domain, remainder taken from reference TRBV19 and TRBJ1-5, is DGGITQSPKYLFRKEGQNVTLSCEQNLNHDAMYWYRQDPGQGLRLIYYSQIVNDFQKGDIAEGYSVSREKKESFPLTVTSAQKNPTAFYLCASSTLNGVAGNQPQHFGDGTRLSIL.

The rearrangement joins TRBV6-6 to TRBJ1-2, with D possibly being TRBD1 (6 bases). CDR1 is MNHNY and CDR2 is SVGAGI in the germline V gene (reference sequence). The CDR3 spans 14 residues. V was shortened by 5 bases and J by 4 bases, with 14 bases between the two germline ends. This chain's CDR3 is CASSHTGIGYGYTF. DNA for the CDR3: TGTGCCAGCAGTCATACAGGGATTGGCTATGGCTACACCTTC.

About this clone itself: Mismatch with germline at one junction end may stem from a read error. Written as DNA, the CDR3 is TGTGCCAGCAGCTTGATTCACAGGGAGTACGAGCAGTACTTC. The encoded protein is CASSLIHREYEQYF. The chain links TRBV5-3 to TRBJ2-7, with D possibly matching TRBD1 (6 bases). TRBV5-3 is filed as an ORF, its function uncertain. The CDR3 runs to 14 residues.

The V gene is TRBV28, the J gene TRBJ1-1, with TRBD1 matching over 7 bases. J was trimmed by 2 bases and V by 4 bases; bases with no gene match: 4. Germline-derived CDR1 and CDR2 are MDHEN and SYDVKM. The length of the CDR3 is 14 residues. This chain's CDR3 is CASSSGQDNTEAFF. CDR3 nucleotides: TGTGCCAGCAGTTCCGGACAGGATAACACTGAAGCTTTCTTT. Filled out from reference TRBV28 and TRBJ1-1, the complete variable domain reads DVKVTQSSRYLVKRTGEKVFLECVQDMDHENMFWYRQDPGLGLRLIYFSYDVKMKEKGDIPEGYSVSREKKERFSLILESASTNQTSMYLCASSSGQDNTEAFFGQGTRLTVV.

V and J are TRBV27 and TRBJ2-7; the D gene is possibly TRBD1 (5 bases). The length of the CDR3 is 16 residues. CDR1 and CDR2 from the germline V gene are MNHEY and SMNVEV (reference sequence). V lost 6 bases and J 1 base, leaving 19 bases between the germline ends. This CDR3 reads CASSPIPRVESYEQYF. In DNA, the CDR3 is TGTGCCAGCAGCCCCATCCCCAGGGTTGAGTCCTACGAGCAGTACTTC.

The chain has TRBV6-1 and TRBJ1-1; D gene ambiguous. Per germline, CDR1 MNHNS and CDR2 SASEGT. Deletions cut 2 bases from V and 5 bases from J, with 6 bases between. The CDR3 covers 12 residues. The CDR3 protein is CASSESRTEAFF. The DNA of the CDR3 is TGTGCCAGCAGTGAATCTCGGACTGAAGCTTTCTTT.

The CDR3 here is CASSLGAGGFQETQYF. As DNA, the CDR3 is TGTGCCAGCAGCTTAGGGGCAGGCGGGTTCCAAGAGACCCAGTACTTC. The genes are TRBV11-3 and TRBJ2-5; tentatively, D is TRBD2 (5 bases). The germline V gene has CDR1 SGHNT and CDR2 YENEEA. V was shortened by 1 base and J by 1 base, with 13 bases between the two germline ends. The CDR3 contains 16 residues.

The V call is TRBV5-6, the J call TRBJ1-2, with D perhaps TRBD1 (6 bases). V gave up 1 base and J gave up 8 bases, with 12 bases separating them. Germline assignment: CDR1 SGHDT and CDR2 YYEEEE. CDR3 length: 13 residues. The CDR3, as DNA: TGTGCCAGCAGCTTGTCATCAGGGGAGGGCTACACCTTC. The encoded protein is CASSLSSGEGYTF. The full variable domain, with the rest looked up from reference TRBV5-6 and TRBJ1-2, is DAGVTQSPTHLIKTRGQQVTLRCSPKSGHDTVSWYQQALGQGPQFIFQYYEEEERQRGNFPDRFSGHQFPNYSSELNVNALLLGDSALYLCASSLSSGEGYTFGSGTRLTVV.

The rearrangement joins TRBV4-1 to TRBJ1-1; D remains unclear. Germline-derived CDR1 and CDR2 are MGHRA and YSYEKL. The CDR3 loop spans 16 amino acids. Trimming cost V 0 bases and J 1 base, with 12 bases left between them. The CDR3 sequence: CASSQDPQYRNTEAFF. Written as DNA, the CDR3 is TGCGCCAGCAGCCAAGATCCCCAATACAGGAACACTGAAGCTTTCTTT.

The rearrangement links TRBV19 to TRBJ2-7; 7 nucleotides agree with TRBD2. This CDR3 region has 12 residues. J lost 3 bases, V lost 5 bases, and 1 base had no gene match. CDR1 is LNHDA and CDR2 is SQIVND in the germline V gene (reference sequence). The CDR3 here is CASSGGVYEQYF. Written as DNA, the CDR3 is TGTGCCAGTAGTGGGGGGGTCTACGAGCAGTACTTC.